The sequence of this TCR beta chain was determined in a study of blood T cell repertoires in COVID-19. Overall study context: Some COVID-19 samples were acute and others convalescent; all came from the United States, Italy and Spain. Sample material is recorded as cDNA or gDNA derived from T cells, B-cell-depleted T cells, or PBMCs.

As originally analysed: The assay estimated nucleated cells by amplifying reference gene primers. The assay was immunoSEQ multiplex PCR, and TCRdb's table has in-frame clones only and misses some. Clone size and V and J calls were adopted from that table, with D and trimming inferred from the DNA. Here the sample spans nearly 200,000 clones, 85% being singletons. Trimming cost V 4 bases and J 3 bases, with 10 bases left between them. The CDR3 loop spans 14 amino acids. Per the germline V gene, CDR1 is MNHEY and CDR2 is SVGEGT. Enrolled during active infection, Seattle patients were then followed longitudinally.

The chain joins TRBV6-2 or TRBV6-3 to TRBJ1-5; D is perhaps TRBD1 (6 bases). Material for sequencing was peripheral blood. This sequence was found in a man aged 55 to 70 with COVID-19, enrolled during active disease. This chain's CDR3 is CASSFGQNNQPQHF. The CDR3 bases are TGTGCCAGCAGTTTTGGACAGAACAATCAGCCCCAGCATTTT.